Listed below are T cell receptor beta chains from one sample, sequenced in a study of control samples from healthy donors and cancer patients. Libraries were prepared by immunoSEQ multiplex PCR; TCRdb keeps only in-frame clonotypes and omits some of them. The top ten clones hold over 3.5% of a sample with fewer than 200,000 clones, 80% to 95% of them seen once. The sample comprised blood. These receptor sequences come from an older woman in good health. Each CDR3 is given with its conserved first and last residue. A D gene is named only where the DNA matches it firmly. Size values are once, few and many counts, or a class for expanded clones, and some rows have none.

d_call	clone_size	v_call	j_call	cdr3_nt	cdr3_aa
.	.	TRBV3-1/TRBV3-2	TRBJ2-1	TGTGCCAGCAGCCAAGTGCTAGCCCGTGAGCAGTTCTTC	CASSQVLAREQFF
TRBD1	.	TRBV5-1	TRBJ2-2	TGCGCCAGCAGTGCCGTGACAGGGAGTCCCGGGGAGCTGTTTTTT	CASSAVTGSPGELFF
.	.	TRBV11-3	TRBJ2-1	TGTGCCAGCAGCCTACGGTCCTCAGTCGATGAGCAGTTCTTC	CASSLRSSVDEQFF
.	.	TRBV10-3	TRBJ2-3	TGTGCCATCACGGGGGATGATACGCAGTATTTT	CAITGDDTQYF
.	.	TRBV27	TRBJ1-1	TGTGCCAGCAGTCCCGGGGGCTACGTCGCTGAAGCTTTCTTT	CASSPGGYVAEAFF
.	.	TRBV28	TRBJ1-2	TGTGCCAGCAGTTTATTTCGACCGTTGACGTTACAGCTCAACTATGGCTACACCTTC	CASSLFRPLTLQLNYGYTF
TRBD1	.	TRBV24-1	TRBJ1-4	TGTGCCACCAGTGGCTTACTGCAGGGGGATCATGAAAAACTGTTTTTT	CATSGLLQGDHEKLFF
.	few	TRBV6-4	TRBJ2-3	TGTGCCAGCAGTGAACAGGGCACAGATACGCAGTATTTT	CASSEQGTDTQYF
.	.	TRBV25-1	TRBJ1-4	TGTGCCAGCAGTACGGAATCGGGCCCGGAAAAACTGTTTTTT	CASSTESGPEKLFF
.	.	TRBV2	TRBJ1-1	TGTGCCAGCTACGAGCAGGTTCCTGAAGCTTTCTTT	CASYEQVPEAFF
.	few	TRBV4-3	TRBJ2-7	TGCGCCAGCAGTCTAAGGGAGGACGGCTCCTACGAGCAGTACTTC	CASSLREDGSYEQYF
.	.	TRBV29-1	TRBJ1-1	TGCAGCGTTGAAGATCTAATTGGCTCTGAAGCTTTCTTT	CSVEDLIGSEAFF
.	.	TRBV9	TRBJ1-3	TGTGCCAGCAGCGTAGTTCCGCAAAACTCTGGAAACACCATATATTTT	CASSVVPQNSGNTIYF
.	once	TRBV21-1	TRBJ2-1	TGTGCCAGCAGCAAAGCCTACTCCGGGACTAGCGGGGGGAACAATGAGCAGTTCTTC	CASSKAYSGTSGGNNEQFF
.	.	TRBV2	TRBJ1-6	TGTGCCAGCACTCCTTTCACAGGACCCCTCCACTTT	CASTPFTGPLHF
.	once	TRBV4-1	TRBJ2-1	TGCGCCAGCAGCCAAGTGGGGGTCCGCTCCTACAATGAGCAGTTCTTC	CASSQVGVRSYNEQFF
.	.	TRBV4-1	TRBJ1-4	TGCGCCAGCAGCCAAAATCGACAGACGGATAATGAAAAACTGTTTTTT	CASSQNRQTDNEKLFF
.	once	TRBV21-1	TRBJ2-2	TGTGCCAGCAGCAAACGCGCGCGGCAGAGAGAACTCACCGGGGAGCTGTTTTTT	CASSKRARQRELTGELFF
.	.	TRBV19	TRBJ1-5	TGTGCCAGTAGTATAGTGGACTTCAATCAGCCCCAGCATTTT	CASSIVDFNQPQHF
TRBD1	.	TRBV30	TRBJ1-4	TGTGCCTGGAGTCCCCTCCCAGGGGGTGAAAAACTGTTTTTT	CAWSPLPGGEKLFF
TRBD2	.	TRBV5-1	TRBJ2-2	TGCGCCCGCAGCTTGGTCGGGGGGGCCGAAGGCGGGGAGCTGTTTTTT	CARSLVGGAEGGELFF
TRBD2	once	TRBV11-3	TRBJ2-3	TGTGCCAGCAGCTTAGGGTCCGGGAGGGGCTCAGATACGCAGTATTTT	CASSLGSGRGSDTQYF
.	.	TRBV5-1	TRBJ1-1	TGCGCCAGCAGCCTTTCCCCACAGTCCCGGGCGGAAGCTTTCTTT	CASSLSPQSRAEAFF
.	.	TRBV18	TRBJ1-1	TGTGCCAGCTCACCAGATTCGGGGGCGAACACTGAAGCTTTCTTT	CASSPDSGANTEAFF
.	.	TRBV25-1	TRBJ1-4	TGTGCCAGCAGTGCGGGAGGGACTGGGAATGAAAAACTGTTTTTT	CASSAGGTGNEKLFF
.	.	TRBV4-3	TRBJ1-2	TGCGCCAGCAGCCAAGATCGGCCCTTCTTATACACTGCTAACTATGGCTACACCTTC	CASSQDRPFLYTANYGYTF
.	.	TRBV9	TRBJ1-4	TGTGCCAGCAGCACACGGAGGTCAGGGGAAAAACTGTTTTTT	CASSTRRSGEKLFF
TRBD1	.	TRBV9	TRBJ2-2	TGTGCCAGCAGTCTAGGGGGCCGCAACACCGGGGAGCTGTTTTTT	CASSLGGRNTGELFF
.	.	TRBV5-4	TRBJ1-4	TGTGCCAGCAGCCGGACGGGGAATGAAAGACTGTTTTTT	CASSRTGNERLFF
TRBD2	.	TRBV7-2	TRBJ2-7	TGTGCCAGCAGGGTGGGGGGGTCCTACGAGCAGTACTTC	CASRVGGSYEQYF
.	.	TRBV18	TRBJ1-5	TGTGCCAGCTCACCAGGAGCTACAGGGAATCAGCCCCAGCATTTT	CASSPGATGNQPQHF
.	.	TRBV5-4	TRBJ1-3	TGTGCCAGCAGCGGGGCCCCATTCTCTGGAAACACCATATATTTT	CASSGAPFSGNTIYF
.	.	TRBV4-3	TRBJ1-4	TGCGCCAGCAGCCTCACAGGGCTGACTAATGAAAAACTGTTTTTT	CASSLTGLTNEKLFF
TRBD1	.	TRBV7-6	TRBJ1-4	TGTGCCAGCAGACAAGGGACAGGGGGATTCGAAAAACTGTTTTTT	CASRQGTGGFEKLFF
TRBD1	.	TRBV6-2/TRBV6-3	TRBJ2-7	TGTGCCAGCAGTCGAAGACAGGGACCCACTTACGAGCAGTACTTC	CASSRRQGPTYEQYF
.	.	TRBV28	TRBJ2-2	TGTGCCAGCAGTCCGCTATGGACAGTGAACACCGGGGAGCTGTTTTTT	CASSPLWTVNTGELFF
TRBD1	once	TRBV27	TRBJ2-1	TGTGCCAGCAGTTTACCGGGACAGGGGGCCAATGAGCAGTTCTTC	CASSLPGQGANEQFF
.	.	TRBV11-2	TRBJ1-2	TGTGCCAGCAGCTTAGCACGGAGTAACTATGGCTACACCTTC	CASSLARSNYGYTF
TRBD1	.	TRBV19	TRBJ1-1	TGTGCCAGTAGTATGCGATCAGGGGGGGCTGAAGCTTTCTTT	CASSMRSGGAEAFF
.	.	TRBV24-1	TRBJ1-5	TGTGCCACCAGTTCCGGGAGTAGCAATCAGCCCCAGCATTTT	CATSSGSSNQPQHF
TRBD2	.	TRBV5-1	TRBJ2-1	TGCGCCAGCAGCACCGGGACTAGCCTGCACAATGAGCAGTTCTTC	CASSTGTSLHNEQFF
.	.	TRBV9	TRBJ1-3	TGTGCCAGCAGCGTGTCAGGGAGCTCTGGAAACACCATATATTTT	CASSVSGSSGNTIYF
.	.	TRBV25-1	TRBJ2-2	TGTGCCAGCAGTGGGGGGCAGGGGTCAAACACCGGGGAGCTGTTTTTT	CASSGGQGSNTGELFF
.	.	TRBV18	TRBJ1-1	TGTGCCAGCTCAGTGATAGGGGAGACGAACACTGAAGCTTTCTTT	CASSVIGETNTEAFF
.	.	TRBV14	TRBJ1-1	TGTGCCAGCAGCCAAATACGCGGCCCGAACACTGAAGCTTTCTTT	CASSQIRGPNTEAFF